This TCR beta chain stems from a study of blood T cell repertoires in COVID-19. In the original analysis: Amplification of reference gene primers was used by the study to estimate nucleated cell counts. Assay used: immunoSEQ multiplex PCR; TCRdb lists only in-frame clones, some missing. V and J calls and clone size follow that table, whereas D and trimming were derived from the DNA. The sample lists fewer than 200,000 clones, 70% to 90% occurring once. Per the germline V gene, CDR1 is LGHDT and CDR2 is YNNKEL (reference sequence). This CDR3 contains 13 residues. The germline V and J ends were trimmed by 1 base and 6 bases, with 9 bases remaining between them.

This sequence originates from a woman aged 80 or over with COVID-19, enrolled during active disease. Sequenced sample: peripheral blood. V is TRBV3-1 (or the pseudogene TRBV3-2) and J is TRBJ1-1; the D is unclear. CDR3 sequence: CASSQGGDSEAFF. DNA for the CDR3: TGTGCCAGCAGCCAAGGGGGAGACTCTGAAGCTTTCTTT.